These 28 T cell receptor beta chains came from one sample sequenced in a study of shared clonotypes between healthy human individuals (dated by TCRdb to the early 2020s). The library relied on the immunoSEQ multiplex PCR assay. TCRdb holds this immuneACCESS table with in-frame rearrangements only. Some clones are missing; in checked studies, unresolved V genes explain under half, and the rest has no known cause. In this sample the table shows some 2,000,000 clones, around 95% of which occur a single time. Clones ranked in the top ten supply 0.13% of the sample. Sequencing was performed on naive CD4+ T cells sorted from blood. Per the publication, the cell subset or site label means: CD45RA+ positively selected. The origin of the receptors is a man between 18 and 35 years old in good health.

This chain connects TRBV28 to TRBJ2-7; no reliable D call. The CDR3 is 14 amino acids. Trimming removed 5 bases from V and 7 bases from J, with 18 bases in between. Per germline, CDR1 MDHEN and CDR2 SYDVKM. The CDR3 DNA is TGTGCCAGCAGTGGAAGGACGGTGACCTTAGAGCAGTACTTC. It specifies CASSGRTVTLEQYF.

V and J are TRBV18 and TRBJ2-5; 11 positions match TRBD2. CDR3 size: 16 residues. CDR1 and CDR2 from the germline V gene are KGHSH and LQKENI. V lost 5 bases, J lost 4 bases, and 9 bases stayed unmatched. CDR3 coding DNA: TGTGCCAGCTCAAGACTAGCGGGACTAGCCGTAGAGACCCAGTACTTC. Translated, it gives CASSRLAGLAVETQYF.

In regard to this clone: With a much larger clone just one base away, this may be a read error. The V call is TRBV6-5, the J call TRBJ2-3; tentative D call: TRBD2 (6 bases). The CDR3 runs 11 residues. Germline loops: CDR1 MNHEY, CDR2 SVGAGI. CDR3 in amino acids: CASRRAGTQCF. Here the CDR3 DNA reads TGTGCCAGTCGAAGAGCGGGTACGCAGTGTTTT.

J is TRBJ2-1 and V is TRBV5-1; 8 nucleotides align to TRBD1. The germline CDR1 and CDR2 sequences are SGHRS and YFSETQ. J was trimmed by 6 bases and V by 4 bases; bases with no gene match: 18. The CDR3 is 18 amino acids. CDR3 in DNA: TGCGCCAGCAGCCTAGCTTCCGGGACAGGACGGGGAGGCAATGAGCAGTTCTTC. Translation gives CASSLASGTGRGGNEQFF.

The rearrangement links TRBV7-8 to TRBJ2-7; 8 bases line up with TRBD2. Germline lookup yields CDR1 SGHVS and CDR2 FQNEAQ. The CDR3 contains 18 residues. The V gene end was trimmed by 5 bases and the J gene end by 1 base; junction bases not matched to a gene: 16. CDR3 protein: CASSPRGGQGYSSYEQYF. Written as DNA, the CDR3 is TGTGCCAGCAGCCCCCGGGGGGGCCAGGGTTACTCGTCCTACGAGCAGTACTTC.

This chain links TRBV15 with TRBJ1-6; no definite D call. V was trimmed by 8 bases and J by 5 bases, leaving 7 bases between them. The CDR3 loop spans 12 amino acids. Germline V gives CDR1 LNHNV, CDR2 YYDKDF (reference sequence). The CDR3 nucleotides are TGTGCCACCGGAGTCAATAATTCACCCCTCCACTTT. This codes for CATGVNNSPLHF. The full variable domain, with the rest looked up from reference TRBV15 and TRBJ1-6, is DAMVIQNPRYQVTQFGKPVTLSCSQTLNHNVMYWYQQKSSQAPKLLFHYYDKDFNNEADTPDNFQSRRPNTSFCFLDIRSPGLGDTAMYLCATGVNNSPLHFGNGTRLTVT.

A note on this clone: Other DNA sequences in this sample translate to the same CDR3. This rearrangement joins TRBV9 to TRBJ2-5, with 13 bases identical to TRBD2. Germline trimming cut 0 bases from V and 1 base from J; bases unmatched to any gene: 0. The CDR3 is 16 residues long. Germline V gives CDR1 SGDLS, CDR2 YYNGEE. In nucleotides, the CDR3 is TGTGCCAGCAGCGTAGGGACTAGCGGGGGCCAAGAGACCCAGTACTTC. Protein sequence: CASSVGTSGGQETQYF.

V gene TRBV6-6 combines with J gene TRBJ2-6; a possible D gene is TRBD1 (6 bases). The V gene's germline CDR1 is MNHNY and CDR2 SVGAGI (reference sequence). V shed 2 bases and J shed 8 bases, with 10 bases lying between them. The CDR3 is made up of 14 amino acids. CDR3 amino acids: CASSYEQGTNVLTF. The CDR3 coding sequence is TGTGCCAGCAGTTACGAACAGGGAACCAACGTCCTGACTTTC.

The J gene is TRBJ1-1, the V gene TRBV28; no firm D call. The CDR3 covers 14 residues. V gave up 6 bases and J gave up 4 bases, with 15 bases separating them. Germline CDR1 is MDHEN and CDR2 is SYDVKM. The CDR3 loop is CASSPLGDVTEAFF. DNA for the CDR3: TGTGCCAGCAGCCCCCTCGGGGATGTCACTGAAGCTTTCTTT.

The chain links TRBV10-3 to TRBJ1-3; D ambiguous. The CDR3 is made up of 12 amino acids. CDR1 ENHRY and CDR2 SYGVKD come from the germline V gene. Trimming took 8 bases from V and 4 from J, leaving 9 bases between them. This chain's CDR3 is CAILRAGNTIYF. In nucleotides, the CDR3 is TGTGCCATCCTTCGGGCGGGAAACACCATATATTTT.

A single count supports this clone. The chain carries TRBV28 and TRBJ1-5; D is unresolved. With 2 bases removed from V and 10 bases from J, the gap between germline ends came to 12 bases. The CDR3 covers 13 residues. The germline V gene encodes CDR1 MDHEN and CDR2 SYDVKM. CDR3 amino acids: CASSLLGILPQHF. CDR3 nucleotides: TGTGCCAGCAGTTTACTGGGGATACTTCCCCAGCATTTT.

This clone was seen only once. This chain connects TRBV4-1 to TRBJ2-3; D gene uncertain. V was trimmed by 0 bases and J by 1 base, leaving 8 bases between them. In germline, CDR1 is MGHRA, CDR2 YSYEKL. The CDR3 extends over 15 amino acids. The CDR3 nucleotides read TGCGCCAGCAGCCAAGATCGTCGGCGCACAGATACGCAGTATTTT. It is translated as CASSQDRRRTDTQYF.

The CDR3 DNA follows: TGTGCCAGCAGCTTACTGGTTAGCGGGAGGACAAACTACAATGAGCAGTTCTTC. Residues: CASSLLVSGRTNYNEQFF. This chain uses TRBV7-8 with TRBJ2-1, with TRBD2 identical over 10 bases. The CDR3 contains 18 residues. J lost 3 bases, V lost 2 bases, and 10 bases had no gene match. Germline-derived CDR1 and CDR2 are SGHVS and FQNEAQ.

This rearrangement joins TRBV29-1 to TRBJ1-1; the D is unclear. Germline assignment: CDR1 SQVTM and CDR2 ANQGSEA. The V gene lost 5 bases and the J gene lost 0 bases, with 10 bases spanning the gap. The CDR3 has 13 residues. CDR3 DNA: TGCAGCGTTACCCCCAGGTTGAACACTGAAGCTTTCTTT. Protein sequence: CSVTPRLNTEAFF.

This chain links TRBV2 with TRBJ1-5; a weak D match, TRBD1 (6 bases). Germline V CDR1 and CDR2: SNHLY, FYNNEI. The CDR3 is 14 amino acids. The V end lost 6 bases, the J end lost 4 bases, and 13 bases lay between the germline ends. CDR3 in DNA: TGTGCCAGCAGAGGGGACATTTTAAATCAGCCCCAGCATTTT. Translated, it gives CASRGDILNQPQHF.

The rearrangement uses TRBV7-3 and TRBJ2-5, with D possibly matching TRBD2 (7 bases). Trimming removed 4 bases from V and 2 bases from J, with 14 bases in between. The CDR3 length is 15 residues. CDR1 is SGHTA and CDR2 is FQGTGA in the germline V gene. The CDR3 bases are TGTGCCAGCAGCTCCACGGGGGGCAGTCAAGAGACCCAGTACTTC. It specifies CASSSTGGSQETQYF.

The chain combines TRBV9 with TRBJ1-2; D is uncertain. Germline CDR1 and CDR2: SGDLS and YYNGEE. The CDR3 is made up of 11 amino acids. V was pared by 3 bases and J by 8 bases, with 8 bases between. The CDR3 DNA sequence: TGTGCCAGCAGCGCCGAAGAAGGCTACACCTTC. Amino acid sequence: CASSAEEGYTF.

CDR3 in DNA: TGTGCCAGCAGCCCTTACAATGAGCAGTTCTTC. This sequence encodes CASSPYNEQFF. The V and J genes are TRBV25-1 and TRBJ2-1; D unclear. The CDR3 extends over 11 amino acids. V was trimmed by 6 bases and J by 4 bases, leaving 4 bases between them. Germline V lookup: CDR1 MGHDK, CDR2 SYGVNS.

The gene calls are TRBV27 and TRBJ1-5; TRBD1 might be the D (6 bases). The CDR3 sequence is 15 residues long. V was cut by 3 bases and J by 4 bases, with 13 bases left in between. In germline, CDR1 is MNHEY, CDR2 SMNVEV (reference sequence). The CDR3 coding sequence is TGTGCCAGCAGTTTCGAAGGAGGGGGTAATCAGCCCCAGCATTTT. Its translation: CASSFEGGGNQPQHF.

The rearrangement links TRBV6-4 to TRBJ2-1, with D perhaps assigned TRBD1 or TRBD2 (5 bases each). This CDR3 contains 14 residues. Germline CDR1 and CDR2: MRHNA and SNTAGT. Trimming cost V 5 bases and J 15 bases, with 23 bases left between them. CDR3: CASSTDSGVGRVFF. DNA of the CDR3: TGTGCCAGCAGTACCGACAGCGGCGTGGGCCGGGTGTTCTTC.

The V and J genes are TRBV28 and TRBJ1-6, with TRBD1 matching 9 bases. J gave up 7 bases and V 1 base, and 8 bases lay outside the gene matches. Germline loops: CDR1 MDHEN, CDR2 SYDVKM. The CDR3 is 17 residues long. The CDR3 loop reads CASSLSKTGGANSPLHF. The CDR3 nucleotides are TGTGCCAGCAGTTTATCAAAGACAGGGGGGGCAAATTCACCCCTCCACTTT.

The chain carries TRBV6-4 and TRBJ2-7, with D perhaps being TRBD1 or TRBD2 (5 bases each). Germline lookup yields CDR1 MRHNA and CDR2 SNTAGT. Deletions cut 7 bases from V and 2 bases from J, with 21 bases between. The CDR3 sequence is 16 residues long. This CDR3 reads CASTRGVSQMAYEQYF. As DNA, the CDR3 is TGTGCCAGCACCAGAGGGGTGAGCCAGATGGCCTACGAGCAGTACTTC.

This chain joins TRBV27 and TRBJ1-2, with D maybe TRBD1 (5 bases). Germline loops: CDR1 MNHEY, CDR2 SMNVEV (reference sequence). This CDR3 region has 15 residues. V lost 6 bases and J lost 3, with 17 bases in between. The CDR3 region is CASRLRGGDDYGYTF. The CDR3 nucleotides read TGTGCCAGCAGGCTAAGGGGAGGGGATGACTATGGCTACACCTTC.

This rearrangement joins TRBV10-3 to TRBJ1-3, with 8 bases matching TRBD1. V lost 6 bases, J lost 2 bases, and 6 bases stayed unmatched. The length of the CDR3 is 15 residues. Germline-derived CDR1 and CDR2 are ENHRY and SYGVKD. The CDR3 nucleotides are TGTGCCATCAGCCAACAGACAGGGGCTGGAAACACCATATATTTT. Translated: CAISQQTGAGNTIYF.

The J gene is TRBJ1-5, the V gene TRBV4-3; D is unclear. This CDR3 region has 14 residues. V lost 0 bases and J 10 bases, leaving 13 bases between the germline ends. From germline, CDR1 is LGHNA and CDR2 YSLEER. CDR3 region: CASSQDAFGRPQHF. CDR3 DNA sequence: TGCGCCAGCAGCCAAGATGCTTTCGGGCGTCCCCAGCATTTT.

Only a few counts were recorded for this clone. This chain links TRBV10-1 with TRBJ1-1; D gene ambiguous. V gave up 4 bases and J gave up 2 bases, with 8 bases separating them. CDR1 and CDR2 from the germline V gene are WNHNN and SYGVQD (reference sequence). The CDR3 totals 13 residues. Here the CDR3 reads CASSGQINTEAFF. CDR3 coding DNA: TGCGCCAGCAGTGGGCAAATAAACACTGAAGCTTTCTTT.

The chain links TRBV14 to TRBJ2-7; TRBD1 agrees at 9 bases. The CDR3 has 15 amino acids. After removal of 1 base from V and 5 bases from J, the junction contained 6 bases not matched to a gene. Per germline, CDR1 SGHDN and CDR2 FVKESK. CDR3 in DNA: TGTGCCAGCAGCCAAGTCGGGACAGGGCATCACGAGCAGTACTTC. This codes for CASSQVGTGHHEQYF.

This clone appeared a single time. V usage is TRBV30 and J usage is TRBJ2-4; 7 bases fit TRBD1. Trimming at V came to 0 bases and at J to 6 bases, leaving 5 bases not matched to a gene. CDR1 is GTSNPN and CDR2 is SVGIG in the germline V gene (reference sequence). The CDR3 runs 14 residues. The CDR3 sequence: CAWSVRGGPNIQYF. The CDR3 bases are TGTGCCTGGAGTGTACGAGGGGGCCCAAACATTCAGTACTTC.